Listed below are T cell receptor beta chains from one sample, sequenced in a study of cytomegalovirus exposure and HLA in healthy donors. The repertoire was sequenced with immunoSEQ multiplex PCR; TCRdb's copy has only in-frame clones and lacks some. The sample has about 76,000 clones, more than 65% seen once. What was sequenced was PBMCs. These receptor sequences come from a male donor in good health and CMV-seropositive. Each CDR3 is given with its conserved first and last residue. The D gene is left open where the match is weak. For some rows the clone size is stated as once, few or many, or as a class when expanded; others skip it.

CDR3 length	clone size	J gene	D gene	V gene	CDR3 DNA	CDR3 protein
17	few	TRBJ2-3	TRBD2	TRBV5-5	TGTGCCAGCAGCTTGGGCGAGCGGGGGGGCTTTACAGATACGCAGTATTTT	CASSLGERGGFTDTQYF
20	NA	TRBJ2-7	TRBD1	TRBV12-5	TGTGCTAGTGGCCTAGATGATATACCGGGACAGGGGGGAAGCCCCTACGAGCAGTACTTC	CASGLDDIPGQGGSPYEQYF
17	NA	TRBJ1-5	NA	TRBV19	TGTGCCAGTAGTTCCCACCTAGCCCGGAGGAGGGATCAGCCCCAGCATTTT	CASSSHLARRRDQPQHF
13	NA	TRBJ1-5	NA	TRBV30	TGTGCCTGGACCGGCGGAGGAAATCAGCCCCAGCATTTT	CAWTGGGNQPQHF
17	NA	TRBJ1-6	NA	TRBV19	TGTGCCAGTAGTTCCGCGGACAGCGGTCGCTATAATTCACCCCTCCACTTT	CASSSADSGRYNSPLHF
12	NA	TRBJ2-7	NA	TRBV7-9	TGTTCCAGCAGCGTGGACAGTTACGAGCAGTACTTC	CSSSVDSYEQYF
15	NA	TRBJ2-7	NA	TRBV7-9	TGTGCCAGCAGCTTAGGGCAGGGTATGTATGGCGAGCAGTACTTC	CASSLGQGMYGEQYF
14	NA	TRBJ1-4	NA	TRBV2	TGTGCCAGCCTAGGTGTCCAACCGGGTGAAAAACTGTTTTTT	CASLGVQPGEKLFF
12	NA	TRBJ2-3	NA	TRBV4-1	TGCGCCAGTAGGGCAGGGGCAGATACGCAGTATTTT	CASRAGADTQYF
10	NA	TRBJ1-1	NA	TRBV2	TGTGCCAGCAGTTCTACCGCGGCTTTCTTT	CASSSTAAFF
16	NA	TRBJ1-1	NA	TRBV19	TGTGCCAGTAGTCCCGGTTGGGGCGGAATGAACACTGAAGCTTTCTTT	CASSPGWGGMNTEAFF
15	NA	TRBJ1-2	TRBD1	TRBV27	TGTGCCAGCAGTCCAGGACCGGGACAGAACTATGGCTACACCTTC	CASSPGPGQNYGYTF
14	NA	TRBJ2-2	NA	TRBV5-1	TGCGCCAGCAGCTTGGAGGGGTACACCGGGGAGCTGTTTTTT	CASSLEGYTGELFF
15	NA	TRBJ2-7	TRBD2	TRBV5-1	TGCGCCAGCAGCTCGAGGACTAGCGGCCTCTACGAGCAGTACTTC	CASSSRTSGLYEQYF
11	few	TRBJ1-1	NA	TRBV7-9	TGTGCCAGCAGCTTAACCCGGGAAGCTTTCTTT	CASSLTREAFF
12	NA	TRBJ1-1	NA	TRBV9	TGTGCCAGCAGCGTAGGGGGAGGTGAAGCTTTCTTT	CASSVGGGEAFF
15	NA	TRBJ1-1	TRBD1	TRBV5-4	TGTGCCAGCAGCTTGGGGACAGGAGTCAACACTGAAGCTTTCTTT	CASSLGTGVNTEAFF
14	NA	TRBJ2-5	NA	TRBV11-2	TGTGCCAGCAGCTCCTTTTTCGGCCAAGAGACCCAGTACTTC	CASSSFFGQETQYF
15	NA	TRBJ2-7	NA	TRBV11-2	TGTGCCAGCAGCTTAGAACTGGGCAGGGTCTACGAGCAGTACTTC	CASSLELGRVYEQYF
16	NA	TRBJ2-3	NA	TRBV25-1	TGTGCCAGCAGTGAATCCGCAGGGGCAGGCACAGATACGCAGTATTTT	CASSESAGAGTDTQYF
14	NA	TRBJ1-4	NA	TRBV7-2	TGTGCCAGCAGCTTCCAGGGAACTAATGAAAAACTGTTTTTT	CASSFQGTNEKLFF
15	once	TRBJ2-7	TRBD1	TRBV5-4	TGTGCCAGCAGCTTCGACAGGGGAGGCCTCTACGAGCAGTACTTC	CASSFDRGGLYEQYF
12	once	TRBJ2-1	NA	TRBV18	TGTGCCAGCTCACCTACCTACAATGAGCAGTTCTTC	CASSPTYNEQFF
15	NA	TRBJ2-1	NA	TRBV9	TGTGCCAGCAGCGTAGCTACGGGGGTTCACTATGAGCAGTTCTTC	CASSVATGVHYEQFF
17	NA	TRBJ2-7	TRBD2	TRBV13	TGTGCCAGCAGCCCATTGGGACTAGCGGGGGACTCCTACGAGCAGTACTTC	CASSPLGLAGDSYEQYF
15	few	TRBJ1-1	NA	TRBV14	TGTGCCAGCAGCCCAACACGGGTTATGAACACTGAAGCTTTCTTT	CASSPTRVMNTEAFF
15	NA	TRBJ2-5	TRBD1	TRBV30	TGTGCCTGGAGTCTCATTGGACAGGGGCCTGAGACCCAGTACTTC	CAWSLIGQGPETQYF
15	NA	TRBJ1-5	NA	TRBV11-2	TGTGCCAGCAGCCTGGGGGGGGTGAGCAATCAGCCCCAGCATTTT	CASSLGGVSNQPQHF
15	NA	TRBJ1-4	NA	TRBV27	TGTGCCAGCAGCCGTCGAGCGGGAACTAATGAAAAACTGTTTTTT	CASSRRAGTNEKLFF